This TCR beta chain appears in the sequencing data of a study of blood T cell repertoires in COVID-19. Authors' methods: Estimation of nucleated cell counts relied on the amplification of reference gene primers. The repertoire was sequenced with immunoSEQ multiplex PCR; TCRdb's copy has only in-frame clones and lacks some. That table gives V, J and clone size, and the DNA gave D and trimming. The table includes around 140,000 clones, over 80% detected once. This CDR3 region has 15 residues. The ends lost 3 bases at V and 5 bases at J; junction bases unmatched: 5. CDR1 is ENHRY and CDR2 is SYGVKD in the germline V gene. This clone was seen more than once but under ten times.

This receptor was obtained from a man aged 50-59 years with active COVID-19. Sequenced sample: peripheral blood. The chain has TRBV10-3 and TRBJ2-3; 10 positions match TRBD2. This CDR3 is CAISDPAGGLDTQYF. Here the CDR3 DNA reads TGTGCCATCAGTGACCCAGCGGGGGGGTTAGATACGCAGTATTTT.